This T cell receptor (beta chain) appears in the sequencing data of a study of cytomegalovirus exposure and HLA in healthy donors. Amplification used 60 Vbeta primers and 13 Jbeta primers. Measured with immunoSEQ multiplex PCR; TCRdb has only the in-frame clones, and not every one. The sample consists of about 220,000 clones, about 75% of them appearing once. This CDR3 is 15 amino acids long. The V gene lost 6 bases and the J gene lost 2 bases, with 14 bases spanning the gap. Germline CDR1 reads SGHTA; CDR2 reads FQGNSA. The sample consisted of PBMCs. The genes are TRBV7-2 and TRBJ2-1; a weak D match, TRBD1 (6 bases). This clonotype originated in a woman between 25 and 40 years old in good health and CMV-seronegative. The CDR3 region has the DNA TGTGCCAGCAGAGCCTCTCCAGGGGCCTACAATGAGCAGTTCTTC. As protein: CASRASPGAYNEQFF.